This T cell receptor (beta chain) is from a study of blood T cell repertoires in COVID-19. Germline V CDR1 and CDR2: LNHNV, YYDKDF (reference sequence). The CDR3 consists of 15 residues. Trimming stripped 1 base from V and 2 bases from J, with 12 bases between. TCRdb's copy holds only in-frame clones and misses some; the assay was immunoSEQ multiplex PCR. Among under 300,000 clones listed, roughly nine tenths were seen once. This chain links TRBV15 with TRBJ2-7; D ambiguous. The material sequenced was peripheral blood. The receptor was derived from a man in his 60s with acute or convalescent COVID-19. CDR3 protein: CATSRAGIQTYEQYF. The CDR3 DNA sequence: TGTGCCACCAGCAGAGCGGGTATTCAAACCTACGAGCAGTACTTC.